Shown below are 4 T cell receptor beta chains from a single sample sequenced in a study of blood T cell repertoires in COVID-19. Libraries were prepared by immunoSEQ multiplex PCR; TCRdb keeps only in-frame clonotypes and omits some of them. The sample records more than 90,000 clones, roughly 90% being singletons. Sequencing used peripheral blood. The receptors were gathered from a human donor in a cohort sampled during active COVID-19.

CDR3 nucleotides: TGTGCCAGCTCGGGGACAGGGCGGACTGAAGCTTTCTTT. It translates to CASSGTGRTEAFF. This chain connects TRBV27 to TRBJ1-1, with 9 bases that match TRBD1. The V and J ends lost 8 bases and 5 bases, in that order; junction bases with no gene match: 6. The CDR3 is 13 amino acids. CDR1 and CDR2 (germline): MNHEY, SMNVEV (reference sequence).

This clone appeared a single time. V is TRBV9 and J is TRBJ1-5, with D maybe TRBD1 (6 bases). Germline V lookup: CDR1 SGDLS, CDR2 YYNGEE. V dropped 3 bases and J dropped 7 bases, with 14 bases sitting between them. There are 14 residues in the CDR3. CDR3 sequence reads: CASSGSGTSQPQHF. CDR3 in DNA: TGTGCCAGCAGCGGATCCGGGACAAGCCAGCCCCAGCATTTT.

The chain couples TRBV29-1 to TRBJ2-2, with a tentative D call TRBD1 (5 bases). Trimming stripped 7 bases from V and 6 bases from J, with 15 bases between. The CDR3 is 13 amino acids. Germline loops: CDR1 SQVTM, CDR2 ANQGSEA. CDR3 sequence: CSGGAQASGELFF. The DNA of the CDR3 is TGCAGCGGTGGGGCCCAAGCATCCGGGGAGCTGTTTTTT.

The chain employs TRBV27 and TRBJ2-7, with D perhaps matching TRBD1 (6 bases). Per germline, CDR1 MNHEY and CDR2 SMNVEV (reference sequence). The length of the CDR3 is 13 residues. Trimming cost V 6 bases and J 2 bases, with 11 bases left between them. The CDR3 region has the DNA TGTGCCAGCAGCCGTACAGGGACCTACGAGCAGTACTTC. Amino acids: CASSRTGTYEQYF.